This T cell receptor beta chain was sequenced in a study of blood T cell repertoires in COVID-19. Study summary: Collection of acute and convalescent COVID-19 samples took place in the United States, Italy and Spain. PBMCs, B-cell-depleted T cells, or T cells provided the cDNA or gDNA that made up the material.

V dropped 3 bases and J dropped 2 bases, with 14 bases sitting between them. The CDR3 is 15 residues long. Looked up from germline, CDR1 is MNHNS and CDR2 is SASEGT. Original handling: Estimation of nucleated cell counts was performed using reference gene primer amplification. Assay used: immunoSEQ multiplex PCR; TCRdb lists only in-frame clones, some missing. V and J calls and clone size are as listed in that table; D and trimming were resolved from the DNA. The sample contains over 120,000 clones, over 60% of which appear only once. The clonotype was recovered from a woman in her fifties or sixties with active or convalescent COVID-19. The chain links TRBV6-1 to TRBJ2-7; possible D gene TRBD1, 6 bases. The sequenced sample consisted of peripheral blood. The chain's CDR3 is CASSDPQGLTYEQYF. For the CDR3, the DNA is TGTGCCAGCAGTGACCCGCAGGGGTTAACCTACGAGCAGTACTTC.